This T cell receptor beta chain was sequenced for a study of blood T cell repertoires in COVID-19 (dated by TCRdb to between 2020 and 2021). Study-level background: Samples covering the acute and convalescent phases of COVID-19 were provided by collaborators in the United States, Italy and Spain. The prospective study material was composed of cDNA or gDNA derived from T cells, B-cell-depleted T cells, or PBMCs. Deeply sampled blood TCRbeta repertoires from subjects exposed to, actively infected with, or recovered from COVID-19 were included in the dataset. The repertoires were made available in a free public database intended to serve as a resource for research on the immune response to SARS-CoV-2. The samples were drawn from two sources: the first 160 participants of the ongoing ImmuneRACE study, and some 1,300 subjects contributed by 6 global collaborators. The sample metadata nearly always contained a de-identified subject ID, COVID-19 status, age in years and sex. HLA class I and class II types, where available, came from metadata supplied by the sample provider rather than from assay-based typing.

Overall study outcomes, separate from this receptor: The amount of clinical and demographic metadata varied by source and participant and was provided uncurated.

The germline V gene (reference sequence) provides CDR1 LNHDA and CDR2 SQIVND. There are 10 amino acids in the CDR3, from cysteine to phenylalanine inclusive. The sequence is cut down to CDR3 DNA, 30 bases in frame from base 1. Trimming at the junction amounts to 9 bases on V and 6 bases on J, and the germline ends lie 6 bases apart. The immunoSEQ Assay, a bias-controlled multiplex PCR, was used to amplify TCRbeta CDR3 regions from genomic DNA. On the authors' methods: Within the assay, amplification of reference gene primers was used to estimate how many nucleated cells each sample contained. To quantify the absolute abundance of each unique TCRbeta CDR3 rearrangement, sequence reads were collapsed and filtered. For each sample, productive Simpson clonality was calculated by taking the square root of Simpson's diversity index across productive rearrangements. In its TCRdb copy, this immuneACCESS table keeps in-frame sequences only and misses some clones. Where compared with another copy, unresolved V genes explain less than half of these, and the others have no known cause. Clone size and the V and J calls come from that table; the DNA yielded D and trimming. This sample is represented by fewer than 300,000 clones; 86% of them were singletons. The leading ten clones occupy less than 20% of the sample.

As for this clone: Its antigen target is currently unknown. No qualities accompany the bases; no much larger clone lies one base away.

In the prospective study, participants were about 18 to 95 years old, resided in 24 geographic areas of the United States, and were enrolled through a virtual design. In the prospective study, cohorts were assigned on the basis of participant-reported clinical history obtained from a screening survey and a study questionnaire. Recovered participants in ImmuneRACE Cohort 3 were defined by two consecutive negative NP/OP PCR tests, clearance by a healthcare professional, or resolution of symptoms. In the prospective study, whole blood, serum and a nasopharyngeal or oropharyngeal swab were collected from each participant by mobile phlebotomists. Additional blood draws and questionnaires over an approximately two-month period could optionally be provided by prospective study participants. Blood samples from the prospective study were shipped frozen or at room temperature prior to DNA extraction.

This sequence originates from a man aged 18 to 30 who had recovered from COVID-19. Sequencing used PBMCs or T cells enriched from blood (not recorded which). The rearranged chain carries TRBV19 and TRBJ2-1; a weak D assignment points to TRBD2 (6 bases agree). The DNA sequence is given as TGTGCCAGCGGGGGCAATGAGCAGTTCTTC. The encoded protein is CASGGNEQFF.